This T cell receptor (beta chain) was recovered during a study of CD8 T cells in ankylosing spondylitis. Study results and limitations: A motif in TCR beta, a set of eight or nine highly homologous variants, appeared characteristic of ankylosing spondylitis blood. The study looked at matched synovial fluid samples from ankylosing spondylitis patients. Disease-linked clones were reported to be significantly enriched there.

For TCR beta, libraries came from quantitative 5'-RACE with molecular barcodes. One entry per CDR3 protein results from TCRdb running MiXCR on the 5' RACE reads. The sample has around 770,000 distinct CDR3 sequences; roughly 12% are singletons. Germline V gene lookup returns CDR1 SGDLS and CDR2 YYNGEE. V was pared by 4 bases and J by 0 bases, with 6 bases of the junction left unmatched. The CDR3 covers 16 residues. As to this clonotype: Its antigen remains unknown.

Sequencing was done on a sample of blood, either unsorted or a sorted T cell fraction (not recorded which). The sequence was collected from a male donor with ankylosing spondylitis. J is TRBJ2-4 and V is TRBV9; 8 nucleotides line up with TRBD2. CDR3 in amino acids: CASSFRGRPAKNIQYF. The CDR3 bases are TGTGCCAGCAGCTTTCGCGGGAGGCCAGCCAAAAACATTCAGTACTTC.